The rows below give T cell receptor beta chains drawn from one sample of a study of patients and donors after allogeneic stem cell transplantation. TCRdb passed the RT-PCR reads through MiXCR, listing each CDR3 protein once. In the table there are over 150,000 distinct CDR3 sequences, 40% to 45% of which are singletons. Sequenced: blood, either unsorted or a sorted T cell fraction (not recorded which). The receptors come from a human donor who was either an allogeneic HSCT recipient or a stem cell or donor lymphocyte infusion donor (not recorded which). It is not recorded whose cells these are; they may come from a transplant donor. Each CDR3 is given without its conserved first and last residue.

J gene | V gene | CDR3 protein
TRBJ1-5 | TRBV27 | ASTPTGGVLPQH
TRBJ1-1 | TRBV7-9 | ASSLVYTEAF
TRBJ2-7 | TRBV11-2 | ASSFVFHEQY
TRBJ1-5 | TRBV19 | ASSQGQGGQPQH
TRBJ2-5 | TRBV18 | ASSPASDRGRRETQY
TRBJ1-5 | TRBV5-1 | ASSPRTGGDQPQH
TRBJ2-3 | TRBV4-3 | ASSRTSGYTDTQY
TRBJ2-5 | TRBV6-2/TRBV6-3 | ASSPRLSETQY
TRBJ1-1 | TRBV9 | ASSAGQGAAEAF
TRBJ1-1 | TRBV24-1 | ATSDSGLITEAF
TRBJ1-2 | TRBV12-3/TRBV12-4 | ASSLTIGANYGYT
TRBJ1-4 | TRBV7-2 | ASSLYLFGQGAQIGEKLF
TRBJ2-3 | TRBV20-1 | SARDPEFEKNTDTQY
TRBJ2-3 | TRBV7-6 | ASSLGGSSGRADTQY
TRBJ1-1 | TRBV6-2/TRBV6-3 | ASSLKGRWTEAF
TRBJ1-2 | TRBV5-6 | ASSSIRGTFSYGYT
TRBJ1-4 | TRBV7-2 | ASSEYSGEKLF
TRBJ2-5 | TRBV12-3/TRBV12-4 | ASSFPRETQY
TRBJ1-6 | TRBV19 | ASGRIGESGSYNSPLH
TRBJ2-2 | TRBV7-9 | ASSFENSGWELF
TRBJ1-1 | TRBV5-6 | ASSLGTSTPNTEAF
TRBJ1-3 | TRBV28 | ASSLSGLPGNTIY
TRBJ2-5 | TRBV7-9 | ASSAGDMETQY
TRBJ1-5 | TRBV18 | ASNLGDGQPQH
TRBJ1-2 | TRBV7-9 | ASSLGGQPDYGYT
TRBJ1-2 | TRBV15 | ATSRVGAWTYGYT
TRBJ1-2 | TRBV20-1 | SARDPGGRGYT
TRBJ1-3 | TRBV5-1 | ASSPGREPGNTIY